The T cell receptor beta chain under discussion was sequenced for a study of Ad26.COV2.S vaccination and SARS-CoV-2 variants. Produced via immunoSEQ multiplex PCR; TCRdb's table is partial and in-frame only. Here the sample spans about 350,000 clones, about 90% being singletons. Trimming cost V 3 bases and J 0 bases; bases outside gene matches: 9. CDR1 is SGHTS, CDR2 YDEGEE, per germline. The CDR3 has 16 residues. Sequencing used peripheral blood, obtained after recovery from COVID-19. This chain uses TRBV5-8 with TRBJ2-7, with 7 bases identical to TRBD1. This clonotype was sampled from a human donor who had recovered from COVID-19. CDR3 DNA: TGTGCCAGCAGCTCGGGACAGCCCACGCTCTCCTACGAGCAGTACTTC. Amino acid sequence: CASSSGQPTLSYEQYF.